The 23 T cell receptor beta chains in this list originate from one sample, sequenced in a study of shared clonotypes between healthy human individuals. Generated by immunoSEQ multiplex PCR, the TCRdb table keeps only in-frame clones and is missing some. The sample holds some 1 million clones, roughly 70% seen once. The sequencing sample was made of memory CD4+ T cells sorted from blood. The subset here: CD45RA-negative fraction. These receptors all come from a young man in good health.

Only one count was recorded for this clone. The rearrangement uses TRBV2 and TRBJ2-5, with 10 positions matching TRBD1. Trimming cost V 3 bases and J 5 bases; bases outside gene matches: 6. CDR3 length equals 15 residues. Germline CDR1 is SNHLY and CDR2 is FYNNEI. In nucleotides, the CDR3 is TGTGCCAGCAGTGAGGACAGGGGGAGTTGGGAGACCCAGTACTTC. Protein product: CASSEDRGSWETQYF.

This sequence joins TRBV19 and TRBJ1-1; 11 bases fit TRBD1. V was clipped by 3 bases and J by 6 bases; unmatched bases: 9. This CDR3 is built from 16 residues. The germline V gene has CDR1 LNHDA and CDR2 SQIVND (reference sequence). In DNA, the CDR3 is TGTGCCAGTAGTATGGCGGGGACAGGGGGACTCGCTGAAGCTTTCTTT. This codes for CASSMAGTGGLAEAFF.

The chain couples TRBV12-2 to TRBJ2-1; the table names TRBD2, a call not compared with the DNA. TRBV12-2 represents a pseudogene. The CDR3 totals 15 residues. CDR3 protein: CASRFDWLAYNEQFF. The CDR3 coding sequence is TGTGCAAGTCGCTTTGACTGGTTGGCCTACAATGAGCAGTTCTTC.

The chain employs TRBV5-1 and TRBJ2-5; D possibly corresponds to TRBD1 (5 bases). Germline CDR1 is SGHRS and CDR2 is YFSETQ. The ends were cut back, 7 bases at V and 1 base at J, with 11 bases in the middle. CDR3 length: 13 amino acids. Written as DNA, the CDR3 is TGCGCCAGCGGAGACAGACCCCAAGAGACCCAGTACTTC. Translated, it gives CASGDRPQETQYF.

The chain is built from TRBV28 and TRBJ1-5, with D possibly matching TRBD1 (5 bases). This CDR3 comprises 16 residues. CDR1 is MDHEN, CDR2 SYDVKM, per germline. V lost 6 bases to trimming and J lost 2 bases, with 17 bases between them. This chain's CDR3 is CASSPLRGSGNQPQHF. In DNA form, the CDR3 reads TGTGCCAGCAGCCCGCTTAGGGGATCGGGCAATCAGCCCCAGCATTTT.

The chain uses TRBV2 and TRBJ1-6; 7 bases match TRBD1. Looked up from germline, CDR1 is SNHLY and CDR2 is FYNNEI. J lost 5 bases, V lost 6 bases, and 7 bases had no gene match. The CDR3 loop spans 15 amino acids. The CDR3 reads CASSRDRVDNSPLHF. The CDR3 nucleotides read TGTGCCAGCAGCCGCGACAGGGTAGATAATTCACCCCTCCACTTT.

The chain is built from TRBV18 and TRBJ2-2; D is undetermined. The CDR3 has 18 amino acids. The V end lost 2 bases, the J end lost 0 bases, and 16 bases lay between the germline ends. In germline, CDR1 is KGHSH, CDR2 LQKENI. DNA of the CDR3: TGTGCCAGCTCACCAAGAGGAGAAGCGTCCGCGAACACCGGGGAGCTGTTTTTT. This codes for CASSPRGEASANTGELFF.

The V gene is TRBV6-5, the J gene TRBJ2-7; the match to TRBD2 covers 7 bases. V was clipped by 2 bases and J by 0 bases; unmatched bases: 4. The germline V gene encodes CDR1 MNHEY and CDR2 SVGAGI. This CDR3 is built from 15 residues. This chain's CDR3 is CASSYGGGPSYEQYF. CDR3 bases: TGTGCCAGCAGTTACGGCGGGGGTCCCTCCTACGAGCAGTACTTC.

The genes are TRBV5-1 and TRBJ2-7; D is ambiguous. The CDR3 has 13 residues. Trimming removed 4 bases at V and 2 bases at J, with 10 bases between. The germline V gene has CDR1 SGHRS and CDR2 YFSETQ. The CDR3 region is CASSDPGAYEQYF. CDR3 bases: TGCGCCAGCAGCGATCCTGGGGCCTACGAGCAGTACTTC.

This clone was seen a single time. The V call is TRBV18, the J call TRBJ1-1; D is undetermined. This CDR3 comprises 16 residues. Germline lookup yields CDR1 KGHSH and CDR2 LQKENI. V lost 1 base to trimming and J lost 0 bases, with 12 bases between them. The CDR3 DNA reads TGTGCCAGCTCACCACTGTCGATAGCGATGAACACTGAAGCTTTCTTT. It specifies CASSPLSIAMNTEAFF.

A word on this clone: With a much larger clone just one base away, this may be a read error. The chain couples TRBV6-5 to TRBJ1-5; D is unresolved. The ends were cut back, 4 bases at V and 1 base at J, with 5 bases in the middle. Germline V gene lookup returns CDR1 MNHEY and CDR2 SVGAGI. This CDR3 region has 13 residues. The CDR3 spells CASSWESNQPQHF. Here the CDR3 DNA reads TGTGCCAGCAGTTGGGAGAGCAATCAGCCCCAGCATTTT.

The chain is built from TRBV5-4 and TRBJ1-6; D gene ambiguous. Looked up from germline, CDR1 is SGHNT and CDR2 is YYREEE (reference sequence). The ends were cut back, 2 bases at V and 8 bases at J, with 11 bases in the middle. CDR3 size: 14 residues. Written as DNA, the CDR3 is TGTGCCAGCAGCTTAGACCCTAGAGATTCACCCCTCCACTTT. Its protein is CASSLDPRDSPLHF.

This clone occurred a few times. The V gene is TRBV7-9, the J gene TRBJ2-3; D may be TRBD1 (5 bases). V was clipped by 3 bases and J by 2 bases, with 12 bases between them. The CDR3 is 15 amino acids. Per germline, CDR1 SEHNR and CDR2 FQNEAQ (reference sequence). CDR3 coding DNA: TGTGCCAGCAGCTTCGGTCAGGGCCCCACAGATACGCAGTATTTT. This gives the protein CASSFGQGPTDTQYF.

CDR3 DNA sequence: TGTGCCACCAGCAGAGATCAATCGGGAGTCGGTCAGCCCCAGCATTTT. The encoded protein is CATSRDQSGVGQPQHF. The V and J genes are TRBV15 and TRBJ1-5; D uncertain. Trimming left V 0 bases short and J 6 bases short, with 15 bases between. Looked up from germline, CDR1 is LNHNV and CDR2 is YYDKDF (reference sequence). There are 16 residues in the CDR3.

The chain recombines TRBV5-1 with TRBJ2-7; 8 nucleotides align to TRBD1. The CDR3 contains 15 residues. Germline assignment: CDR1 SGHRS and CDR2 YFSETQ. V gave up 0 bases and J gave up 4 bases; unmatched junction bases: 6. Here the CDR3 reads CASSLAGQGVYEQYF. In nucleotides, the CDR3 is TGCGCCAGCAGCTTGGCAGGACAGGGAGTATACGAGCAGTACTTC. The variable domain in full, completed from reference TRBV5-1 and TRBJ2-7, reads KAGVTQTPRYLIKTRGQQVTLSCSPISGHRSVSWYQQTPGQGLQFLFEYFSETQRNKGNFPGRFSGRQFSNSRSEMNVSTLELGDSALYLCASSLAGQGVYEQYFGPGTRLTVT.

The V and J genes are TRBV10-3 and TRBJ2-3; D assignment may be TRBD1 or TRBD2 (5 bases each). CDR1 ENHRY and CDR2 SYGVKD come from the germline V gene. V lost 8 bases and J 0 bases, leaving 21 bases between the germline ends. The CDR3 contains 17 residues. CDR3 region: CAIGGGASIFSTDTQYF. The CDR3 DNA follows: TGTGCCATCGGGGGTGGGGCTAGCATATTTAGCACAGATACGCAGTATTTT.

The rearrangement uses TRBV9 and TRBJ2-7, with 7 positions matching TRBD1. V was pared by 6 bases and J by 4 bases, with 7 bases of the junction left unmatched. The CDR3 is made up of 13 amino acids. CDR1 is SGDLS and CDR2 is YYNGEE in the germline V gene. CDR3 coding DNA: TGTGCCAGCAACCCAGGGGGACGGTACGAGCAGTACTTC. As protein: CASNPGGRYEQYF.

This clone was detected many times. The chain carries TRBV13 and TRBJ2-5, with 8 bases that match TRBD1. V trimming: 4 bases; J trimming: 3 bases; junction bases outside the gene matches: 13. There are 17 residues in the CDR3. Germline V lookup: CDR1 PRHDT, CDR2 FYEKMQ (reference sequence). Written as DNA, the CDR3 is TGTGCCAGCAGCTATCGATGGGGGGACAGGACCGAAGAGACCCAGTACTTC. Translating it yields CASSYRWGDRTEETQYF. The full variable domain, its missing parts supplied by reference TRBV13 and TRBJ2-5, is AAGVIQSPRHLIKEKRETATLKCYPIPRHDTVYWYQQGPGQDPQFLISFYEKMQSDKGSIPDRFSAQQFSDYHSELNMSSLELGDSALYFCASSYRWGDRTEETQYFGPGTRLLVL.

Only one count was recorded for this clone. The genes are TRBV18 and TRBJ2-7; D gene unclear. The CDR3 sequence is 14 residues long. V lost 2 bases and J lost 0, with 8 bases in between. Looked up from germline, CDR1 is KGHSH and CDR2 is LQKENI. CDR3 loop: CASSPNGNSYEQYF. The CDR3, as DNA: TGTGCCAGCTCACCAAATGGGAACTCCTACGAGCAGTACTTC. The full variable domain, completed using reference TRBV18 and TRBJ2-7, is NAGVMQNPRHLVRRRGQEARLRCSPMKGHSHVYWYRQLPEEGLKFMVYLQKENIIDESGMPKERFSAEFPKEGPSILRIQQVVRGDSAAYFCASSPNGNSYEQYFGPGTRLTVT.

This chain uses TRBV12-5 with TRBJ2-1; tentatively, D is TRBD2 (7 bases). The CDR3 runs 16 residues. V lost 4 bases and J lost 2, with 15 bases in between. Germline loops: CDR1 LGHNT, CDR2 FRNRAP. CDR3 nucleotide sequence: TGTGCTAGTGGTTCAGCCGGGGGGCTAACCTACAATGAGCAGTTCTTC. Protein product: CASGSAGGLTYNEQFF.

This clone was observed a handful of times. V gene TRBV27 combines with J gene TRBJ2-2; TRBD1 agrees at 8 bases. The germline V gene encodes CDR1 MNHEY and CDR2 SMNVEV (reference sequence). With V trimmed by 5 bases and J by 4 bases, 9 bases remained unmatched. The CDR3 has 16 amino acids. As DNA, the CDR3 is TGTGCCAGCAGTCGTATGACAGGGGTGGGCACCGGGGAGCTGTTTTTT. Residues: CASSRMTGVGTGELFF.

This chain joins TRBV28 and TRBJ1-4; TRBD1 is a possible D gene (5 bases). This CDR3 has 14 amino acids. The V end was cut by 5 bases, the J end by 1 base, with 8 bases between. In germline, CDR1 is MDHEN, CDR2 SYDVKM. The CDR3 here is CASSNGGTNEKLFF. The CDR3 nucleotides are TGTGCCAGCAGTAATGGGGGAACTAATGAAAAACTGTTTTTT.

The V gene is TRBV4-3, the J gene TRBJ2-3, with TRBD2 as a possible D gene (7 bases). V was clipped by 0 bases and J by 6 bases, with 16 bases between them. Germline V gene data show CDR1 as LGHNA and CDR2 as YSLEER. The CDR3 covers 16 residues. The CDR3 DNA is TGCGCCAGCAGCCAAGATACGGGAGGTACAGGGGATACGCAGTATTTT. It encodes CASSQDTGGTGDTQYF.